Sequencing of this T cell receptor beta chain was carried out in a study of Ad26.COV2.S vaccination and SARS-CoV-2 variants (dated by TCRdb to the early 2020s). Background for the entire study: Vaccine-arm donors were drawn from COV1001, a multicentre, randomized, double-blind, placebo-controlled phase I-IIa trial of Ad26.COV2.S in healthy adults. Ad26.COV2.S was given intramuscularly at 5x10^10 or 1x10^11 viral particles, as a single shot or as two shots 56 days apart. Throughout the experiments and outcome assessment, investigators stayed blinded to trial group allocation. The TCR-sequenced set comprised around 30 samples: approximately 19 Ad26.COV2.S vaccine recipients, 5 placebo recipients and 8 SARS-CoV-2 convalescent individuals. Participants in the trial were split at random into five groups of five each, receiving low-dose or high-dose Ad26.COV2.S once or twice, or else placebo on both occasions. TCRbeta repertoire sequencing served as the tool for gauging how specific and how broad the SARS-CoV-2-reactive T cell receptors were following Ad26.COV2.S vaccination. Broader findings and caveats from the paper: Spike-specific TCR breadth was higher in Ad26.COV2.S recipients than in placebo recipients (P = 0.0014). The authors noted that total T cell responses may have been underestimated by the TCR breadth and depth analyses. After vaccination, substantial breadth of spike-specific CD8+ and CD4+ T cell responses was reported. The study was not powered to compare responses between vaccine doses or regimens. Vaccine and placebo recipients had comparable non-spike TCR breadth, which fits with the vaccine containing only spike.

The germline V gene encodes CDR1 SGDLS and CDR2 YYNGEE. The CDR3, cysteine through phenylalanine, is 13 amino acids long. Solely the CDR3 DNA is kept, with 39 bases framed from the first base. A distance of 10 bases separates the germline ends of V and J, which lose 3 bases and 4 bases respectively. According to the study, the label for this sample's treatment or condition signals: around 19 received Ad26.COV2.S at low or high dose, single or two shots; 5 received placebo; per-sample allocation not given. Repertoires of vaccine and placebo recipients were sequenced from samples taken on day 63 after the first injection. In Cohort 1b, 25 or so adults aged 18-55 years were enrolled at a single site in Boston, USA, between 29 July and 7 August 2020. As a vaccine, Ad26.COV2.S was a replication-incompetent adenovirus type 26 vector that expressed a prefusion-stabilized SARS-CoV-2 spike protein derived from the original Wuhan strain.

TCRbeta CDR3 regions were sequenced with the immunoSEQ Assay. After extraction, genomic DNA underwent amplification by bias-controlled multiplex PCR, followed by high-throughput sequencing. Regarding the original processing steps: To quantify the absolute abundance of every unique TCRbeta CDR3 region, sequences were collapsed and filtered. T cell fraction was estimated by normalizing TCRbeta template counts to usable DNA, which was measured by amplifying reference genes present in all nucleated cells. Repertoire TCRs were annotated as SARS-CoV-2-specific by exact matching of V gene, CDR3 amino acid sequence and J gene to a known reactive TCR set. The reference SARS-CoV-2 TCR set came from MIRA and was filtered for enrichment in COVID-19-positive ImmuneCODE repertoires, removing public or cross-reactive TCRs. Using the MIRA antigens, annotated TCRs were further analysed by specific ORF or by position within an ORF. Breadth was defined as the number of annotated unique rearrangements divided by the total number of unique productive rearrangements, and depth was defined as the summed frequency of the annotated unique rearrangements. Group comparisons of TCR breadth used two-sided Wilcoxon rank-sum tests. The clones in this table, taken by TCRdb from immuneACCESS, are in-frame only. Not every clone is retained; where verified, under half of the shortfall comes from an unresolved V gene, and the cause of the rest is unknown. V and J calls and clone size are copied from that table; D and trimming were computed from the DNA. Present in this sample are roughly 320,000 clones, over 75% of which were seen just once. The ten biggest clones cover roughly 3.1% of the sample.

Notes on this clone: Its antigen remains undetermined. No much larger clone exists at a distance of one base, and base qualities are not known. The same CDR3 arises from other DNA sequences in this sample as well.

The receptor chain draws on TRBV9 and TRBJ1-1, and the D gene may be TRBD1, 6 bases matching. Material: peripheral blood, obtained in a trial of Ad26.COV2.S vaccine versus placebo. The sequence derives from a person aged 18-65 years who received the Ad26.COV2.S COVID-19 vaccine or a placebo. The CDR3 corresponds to CASSEGGGTEAFF. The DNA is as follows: TGTGCCAGCAGCGAAGGGGGAGGCACTGAAGCTTTCTTT.